These T cell receptor beta chains were read from a single sample in a study of TIL therapy for anti-PD-1-resistant metastatic lung cancer. Profiling relied on immunoSEQ multiplex PCR, and the TCRdb table lists in-frame clones only, not all of them. This sample has about 50,000 clones, with about two thirds found just once. Sequencing used tumor tissue, obtained at baseline. The receptor set was obtained from a person between 30 and 80 years old with non-small cell lung cancer. Both conserved end residues are part of each CDR3. D genes are given only for firm matches. Size values are once, few and many counts, or a class for expanded clones, and some rows have none.

abundance: -; d_gene: -; v_gene: TRBV11-2; j_gene: TRBJ2-2; CDR3nt: TGTGCCAGCAGGACAACAGGGTACACCGGGGAGCTGTTTTTT; CDR3aa: CASRTTGYTGELFF
abundance: once; d_gene: -; v_gene: TRBV27; j_gene: TRBJ2-7; CDR3nt: TGTGCCAGCCGCGCCCCCGGAGGCCACGAGCAGTACTTC; CDR3aa: CASRAPGGHEQYF
abundance: once; d_gene: TRBD2; v_gene: TRBV7-2; j_gene: TRBJ2-7; CDR3nt: TGTGCCAGCAGCCCATCCTTTCTAGCGGGAGTTTTGTACGAGCAGTACTTC; CDR3aa: CASSPSFLAGVLYEQYF
abundance: -; d_gene: -; v_gene: TRBV4-1; j_gene: TRBJ1-2; CDR3nt: TGCGCCAGCAGCCAAGTAAGCCTAGCCTACACCTTC; CDR3aa: CASSQVSLAYTF
abundance: once; d_gene: -; v_gene: TRBV5-1; j_gene: TRBJ1-2; CDR3nt: TGCGCCAGCAGCTTGATGGAGGGCTCTAACTATGGCTACACCTTC; CDR3aa: CASSLMEGSNYGYTF
abundance: -; d_gene: TRBD1; v_gene: TRBV5-1; j_gene: TRBJ2-2; CDR3nt: TGCGCCAGCAGCTGGTCCGGGACAGGGAAAATTAGAGGGGAGCTGTTTTTT; CDR3aa: CASSWSGTGKIRGELFF
abundance: -; d_gene: TRBD2; v_gene: TRBV7-9; j_gene: TRBJ2-3; CDR3nt: TGTGCCAGCAGCCCTATAGTAGCGGGGAGCACAGATACGCAGTATTTT; CDR3aa: CASSPIVAGSTDTQYF
abundance: few; d_gene: TRBD1; v_gene: TRBV18; j_gene: TRBJ1-1; CDR3nt: TGTGCCAGCTCAGTGGACAGGGTTAACACTGAAGCTTTCTTT; CDR3aa: CASSVDRVNTEAFF
abundance: -; d_gene: -; v_gene: TRBV10-1; j_gene: TRBJ1-1; CDR3nt: TGCGCCAGCAGTGAGTCCCCGGGAACTGAAGCTTTCTTT; CDR3aa: CASSESPGTEAFF
abundance: few; d_gene: -; v_gene: TRBV5-1; j_gene: TRBJ2-5; CDR3nt: TGCGCCAGCAGCCCTGGGGCTGTGCCGGGGTTGTCCCAGTACTTC; CDR3aa: CASSPGAVPGLSQYF
abundance: once; d_gene: -; v_gene: TRBV15; j_gene: TRBJ2-3; CDR3nt: TGTGCCACCAGCAGACCCGGTCGCACAGATACGCAGTATTTT; CDR3aa: CATSRPGRTDTQYF
abundance: -; d_gene: TRBD2; v_gene: TRBV19; j_gene: TRBJ2-3; CDR3nt: TGTGCCAGTAGTATAAGGAGGGGGACTAGAAGCACAGATACGCAGTATTTT; CDR3aa: CASSIRRGTRSTDTQYF
abundance: -; d_gene: -; v_gene: TRBV28; j_gene: TRBJ1-5; CDR3nt: TGTGCCAGCAGTCCTCGGGGGGGGTTTGGTCAGCCCCAGCATTTT; CDR3aa: CASSPRGGFGQPQHF
abundance: -; d_gene: -; v_gene: TRBV15; j_gene: TRBJ2-5; CDR3nt: TGTGCCACCAGCAGACTGGGACTTCAAGAGACCCAGTACTTC; CDR3aa: CATSRLGLQETQYF
abundance: -; d_gene: TRBD1; v_gene: TRBV5-1; j_gene: TRBJ1-5; CDR3nt: TGCGCCAGCAGCCATGGACAGGACAATCAGCCCCAGCATTTT; CDR3aa: CASSHGQDNQPQHF
abundance: -; d_gene: -; v_gene: TRBV20-1; j_gene: TRBJ1-2; CDR3nt: TGCAGTGCTGAAAGGGTGTATGGCTACACCTTC; CDR3aa: CSAERVYGYTF
abundance: -; d_gene: -; v_gene: TRBV6-6; j_gene: TRBJ1-2; CDR3nt: TGTGCCAGCAGTTACGGTGCAGGGAAAGGCTATGGCTACACCTTC; CDR3aa: CASSYGAGKGYGYTF
abundance: -; d_gene: TRBD2; v_gene: TRBV10-3; j_gene: TRBJ2-2; CDR3nt: TGTGCCATCAGACTGACGGGACTAGCTGAGAACACCGGGGAGCTGTTTTTT; CDR3aa: CAIRLTGLAENTGELFF
abundance: -; d_gene: -; v_gene: TRBV19; j_gene: TRBJ2-7; CDR3nt: TGTGCCAGTAGTATAAGTGGGGGGGCCGACGAGCAGTACTTC; CDR3aa: CASSISGGADEQYF
abundance: few; d_gene: TRBD1; v_gene: TRBV28; j_gene: TRBJ1-2; CDR3nt: TGTGCCACCACGGGACAGGGCTCAATCTATGGCTACACCTTC; CDR3aa: CATTGQGSIYGYTF
abundance: few; d_gene: -; v_gene: TRBV6-4; j_gene: TRBJ2-3; CDR3nt: TGTGCCAGCAGTGACAGGGGCACAGATACGCAGTATTTT; CDR3aa: CASSDRGTDTQYF
abundance: -; d_gene: -; v_gene: TRBV7-9; j_gene: TRBJ2-3; CDR3nt: TGTGCCAGCTCCCCACCATACAGGTTAACCCGCACAGATACGCAGTATTTT; CDR3aa: CASSPPYRLTRTDTQYF
abundance: -; d_gene: -; v_gene: TRBV2; j_gene: TRBJ2-7; CDR3nt: TGTGCCAGCACTGGCAGCTCCTACGAGCAGTACTTC; CDR3aa: CASTGSSYEQYF
abundance: medium-sized; d_gene: -; v_gene: TRBV2; j_gene: TRBJ2-1; CDR3nt: TGTGCCAGCAGTGAAACGGCAACCCACAATGAGCAGTTCTTC; CDR3aa: CASSETATHNEQFF
abundance: -; d_gene: -; v_gene: TRBV28; j_gene: TRBJ1-1; CDR3nt: TGTGCCATATCTTTGGACACTGAAGCTTTCTTT; CDR3aa: CAISLDTEAFF
abundance: -; d_gene: -; v_gene: TRBV6-5; j_gene: TRBJ1-2; CDR3nt: TGTGCCAGCAGTAACTTGGGGTTCGGACGATCTGGCTACACCTTC; CDR3aa: CASSNLGFGRSGYTF
abundance: once; d_gene: TRBD1; v_gene: TRBV19; j_gene: TRBJ2-1; CDR3nt: TGTGCCAGTACCTGGACAGGGGGCTACAATGAGCAGTTCTTC; CDR3aa: CASTWTGGYNEQFF
abundance: -; d_gene: TRBD1; v_gene: TRBV6-4; j_gene: TRBJ2-1; CDR3nt: TGTGCCAGCAGTGCAGAACAGGGGGCCTACAATGAGCAGTTCTTC; CDR3aa: CASSAEQGAYNEQFF
abundance: -; d_gene: -; v_gene: TRBV29-1; j_gene: TRBJ2-1; CDR3nt: TGCAGCGTTGAATTCCGGGCTACTTCTCATTATGAGCAGTTCTTC; CDR3aa: CSVEFRATSHYEQFF
abundance: few; d_gene: TRBD1; v_gene: TRBV9; j_gene: TRBJ1-1; CDR3nt: TGTGCCAGCAGCGTACGAGGGGACAGTGAAGCTTTCTTT; CDR3aa: CASSVRGDSEAFF
abundance: -; d_gene: -; v_gene: TRBV2; j_gene: TRBJ2-2; CDR3nt: TGTGCCAGCAGTGTATGGGGCACCGGGGAGCTGTTTTTT; CDR3aa: CASSVWGTGELFF
abundance: -; d_gene: -; v_gene: TRBV10-2; j_gene: TRBJ1-3; CDR3nt: TGCGCCAGTTCACAGGGCTCTGGAAACACCATATATTTT; CDR3aa: CASSQGSGNTIYF
abundance: -; d_gene: -; v_gene: TRBV29-1; j_gene: TRBJ1-3; CDR3nt: TGCAGCGTTGGGGAGACAGGAAACACCATATATTTT; CDR3aa: CSVGETGNTIYF
abundance: -; d_gene: -; v_gene: TRBV27; j_gene: TRBJ2-4; CDR3nt: TGTGCCAGCAGTCCCAGGGGAGACTGGACCAAAAACATTCAGTACTTC; CDR3aa: CASSPRGDWTKNIQYF
abundance: -; d_gene: -; v_gene: TRBV7-2; j_gene: TRBJ1-2; CDR3nt: TGTGCCAGCAGCTTAGGCGGCCAGGCGTCTAACTATGGCTACACCTTC; CDR3aa: CASSLGGQASNYGYTF
abundance: -; d_gene: -; v_gene: TRBV2; j_gene: TRBJ1-5; CDR3nt: TGTGCCAGCAGGGAAAATCGACAGCGAGTCAATCAGCCCCAGCATTTT; CDR3aa: CASRENRQRVNQPQHF
abundance: -; d_gene: -; v_gene: TRBV13; j_gene: TRBJ2-3; CDR3nt: TGTGCCAGCAGCTTGAGGCAGGGACTAGATACGCAGTATTTT; CDR3aa: CASSLRQGLDTQYF